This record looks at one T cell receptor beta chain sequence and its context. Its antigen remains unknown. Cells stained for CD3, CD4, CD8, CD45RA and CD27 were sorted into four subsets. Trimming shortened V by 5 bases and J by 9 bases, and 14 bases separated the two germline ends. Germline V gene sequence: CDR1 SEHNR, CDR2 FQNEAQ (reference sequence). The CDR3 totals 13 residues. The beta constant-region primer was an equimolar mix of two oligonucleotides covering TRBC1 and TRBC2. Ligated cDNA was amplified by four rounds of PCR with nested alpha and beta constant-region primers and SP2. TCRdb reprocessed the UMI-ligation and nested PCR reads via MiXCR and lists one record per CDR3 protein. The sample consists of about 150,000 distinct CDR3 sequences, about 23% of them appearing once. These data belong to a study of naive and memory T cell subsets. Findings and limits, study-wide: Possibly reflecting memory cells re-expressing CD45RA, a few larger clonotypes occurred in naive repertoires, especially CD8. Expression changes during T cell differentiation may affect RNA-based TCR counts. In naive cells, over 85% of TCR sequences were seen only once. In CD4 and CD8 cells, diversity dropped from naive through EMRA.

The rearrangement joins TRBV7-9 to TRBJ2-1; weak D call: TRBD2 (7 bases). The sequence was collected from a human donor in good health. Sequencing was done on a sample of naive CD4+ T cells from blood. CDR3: CASSARGGTEQFF. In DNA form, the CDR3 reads TGTGCCAGCAGCGCGAGGGGGGGGACTGAGCAGTTCTTC.